The present T cell receptor beta chain was sequenced within a study of T-cell reconstitution after alpha-beta-depleted transplantation in children. As it was prepared, the TCRbeta library received unique molecular identifiers. TCRdb independently ran MiXCR on the PCR reads; one entry per CDR3 protein. The data show some 500,000 distinct CDR3 sequences, approximately 20% seen once. Trimming pared 2 bases from V and 3 bases from J, leaving 10 bases between. The V gene's germline CDR1 is KGHSH and CDR2 LQKENI. This CDR3 comprises 14 residues. The source of this sequence is a human donor who donated a stem cell graft to a child with acute lymphoblastic leukemia. This rearrangement joins TRBV18 to TRBJ1-1; D is unclear. The sequencing used PBMCs from the stem cell graft donor, collected from the stem cell graft. The CDR3 sequence: CASSPLPGYTEAFF. The CDR3 DNA reads TGTGCCAGCTCACCATTACCAGGTTACACTGAAGCTTTCTTT.